The clone carrying this TCR beta chain was picked up one time. Its antigen is unidentified. These data originate in a study of cytomegalovirus exposure and HLA in healthy donors. V shed 3 bases, J shed 4 bases, and the junction held 15 bases outside the gene matches. CDR1 and CDR2 from the germline V gene are SGHNT and YYREEE (reference sequence). This CDR3 is built from 17 residues. The donors were members of the validation cohort, which comprised 120 subjects and was separate from the first cohort of about 700 subjects. Repertoires were generated with immunoSEQ multiplex PCR, while TCRdb's copy carries only in-frame clones and drops some. Of approximately 150,000 clones listed, around nine tenths are singletons. Points from the study as a whole: It was confirmed in vitro that a few of the CMV-associated chains were specific for CMV antigens. Many donors carried some public TCRs, although rarity characterized most TCR sequences. Investigators reported approximately 150 TCR beta chains as tied to cytomegalovirus.

Sequenced input: PBMCs. J is TRBJ1-2 and V is TRBV5-4; 7 bases map to TRBD1. The receptor's source is a man aged 18 to 35 in good health and CMV-seropositive. The CDR3 is CASSSAIYRDSSYGYTF. The CDR3 nucleotides are TGTGCCAGCAGCTCCGCCATTTACCGGGACAGTTCCTATGGCTACACCTTC.